The sequence of this TCR beta chain was determined in a study of early T cells in non-severe SARS-CoV-2 infection. CDR3 length: 14 amino acids. Trimming took 5 bases from V and 5 from J; bases not matched to a gene: 7. The V gene's germline CDR1 is DFQATT and CDR2 SNEGSKA (reference sequence). Using its own MiXCR run on the 5' RACE reads, TCRdb lists one record per CDR3 protein. Among fewer than 80,000 distinct CDR3 sequences listed, about 10% were seen once. This clonotype was seen at least ten times. This chain joins TRBV20-1 and TRBJ1-5, with 9 bases fitting TRBD1. Sequences were derived from whole blood, sampled at baseline. This receptor was taken from an adult who was a healthcare worker with PCR-confirmed SARS-CoV-2 infection or an uninfected control (not recorded which). CDR3 in amino acids: CSAGKNRGHQPQHF. Written as DNA, the CDR3 is TGCAGTGCTGGCAAGAACAGGGGGCATCAGCCCCAGCATTTT.